This is a list of T cell receptor beta chains from one sample in a study of cytomegalovirus exposure and HLA in healthy donors. Generated by immunoSEQ multiplex PCR, the TCRdb table keeps only in-frame clones and is missing some. The sample records 140,000 to 150,000 clones, around 84% being singletons. What was sequenced was PBMCs. The origin of the receptors is a boy younger than 10 in good health and CMV-seronegative. Both conserved end residues are part of each CDR3. The D gene is left open where the match is weak. Clone size is stated in some rows and not others, as once, few, many or a class when expanded.

d_gene	abundance	v_gene	j_gene	CDR3nt	CDR3aa
TRBD1	NA	TRBV14	TRBJ1-1	TGCGCCAGCAGCCCTCTGACAGGGCTGAACACTGAAGCTTTCTTT	CASSPLTGLNTEAFF
NA	NA	TRBV6-1	TRBJ2-5	TGTGCCAGCAGTGAGTATAGCGGAGGGAACCAAGAGACCCAGTACTTC	CASSEYSGGNQETQYF
TRBD2	NA	TRBV7-2	TRBJ2-1	TGTGCCAGCAGCTTAGCAGAGAGCAGCGGGGGATACAATGAGCAGTTCTTC	CASSLAESSGGYNEQFF
NA	NA	TRBV11-2	TRBJ1-3	TGTGCCAGCAGCTTCGACACCCGGGGAACCATATATTTT	CASSFDTRGTIYF
TRBD2	once	TRBV19	TRBJ2-7	TGTGCCAGTAGTATCGTCCTAGCGGGGGCCTACGAGCAGTACTTC	CASSIVLAGAYEQYF
TRBD1	NA	TRBV5-1	TRBJ2-1	TGCGCCAGCAGCTTACGGACAGGGGGCTACAATGAGCAGTTCTTC	CASSLRTGGYNEQFF
NA	NA	TRBV25-1	TRBJ2-7	TGTGCCAGCACCGAGGGCTACGAGCAGTACTTC	CASTEGYEQYF
NA	NA	TRBV7-9	TRBJ2-3	TGTGCCAGCAGCTCCCCGGGATCGGGCACAGATACGCAGTATTTT	CASSSPGSGTDTQYF
NA	NA	TRBV9	TRBJ2-7	TGTGCCAGCAGCGGCGGCTCGGCTGCCGACGAGCAGTACTTC	CASSGGSAADEQYF
TRBD1	NA	TRBV4-3	TRBJ1-2	TGCGCCAGCAGCCAAGTATGGACAGGGGCTGCTTATGGCTACACCTTC	CASSQVWTGAAYGYTF
TRBD2	NA	TRBV11-3	TRBJ2-2	TGTGCCAGCAGCCGACTAGCGGGAGGCCGGGGAACCGGGGAGCTGTTTTTT	CASSRLAGGRGTGELFF
NA	NA	TRBV5-6	TRBJ2-3	TGTGCCAGCAGCTTTTTGGCAACGACATATGATACGCAGTATTTT	CASSFLATTYDTQYF
NA	NA	TRBV25-1	TRBJ1-2	TGTGCCAGCAGCCAGACAGGCGGGTTTGGCTACACCTTC	CASSQTGGFGYTF
NA	NA	TRBV10-2	TRBJ1-1	TGCGCCAGCACGTCAGTCCCCACTGAAGCTTTCTTT	CASTSVPTEAFF
NA	NA	TRBV4-3	TRBJ1-5	TGCGCCAGCAGCCAAGGACTAGGGGACCAAGGTTATAGCAATCAGCCCCAGCATTTT	CASSQGLGDQGYSNQPQHF
NA	NA	TRBV2	TRBJ2-1	TGTGCCAGCAGTGCTGCCGGTCTGGGGAGTGAGCAGTTCTTC	CASSAAGLGSEQFF
NA	NA	TRBV7-9	TRBJ1-5	TGTTCCAGCAGCTTACACAGGAGGCATTTT	CSSSLHRRHF
TRBD1	NA	TRBV7-9	TRBJ1-1	TGTGCCAGCTCCACACCGGGACAGGGAGGCAGACGAAACACTGAAGCTTTCTTT	CASSTPGQGGRRNTEAFF
NA	NA	TRBV18	TRBJ2-7	TGTGCCAGCTCGCATAGCTCCTACGAGCAGTACTTC	CASSHSSYEQYF
NA	NA	TRBV21-1	TRBJ2-3	TGTGCCAGCAGCGCCGAAAAGGGGGGCACAGATACGCAGTATTTT	CASSAEKGGTDTQYF
NA	NA	TRBV5-1	TRBJ2-1	TGCGCCAGCAGCTTGTCAGGCAATGAGCAGTTCTTC	CASSLSGNEQFF
NA	NA	TRBV5-1	TRBJ2-5	TGCGCCAGCAGCTTGGAAGAGATCCAGTACTTC	CASSLEEIQYF